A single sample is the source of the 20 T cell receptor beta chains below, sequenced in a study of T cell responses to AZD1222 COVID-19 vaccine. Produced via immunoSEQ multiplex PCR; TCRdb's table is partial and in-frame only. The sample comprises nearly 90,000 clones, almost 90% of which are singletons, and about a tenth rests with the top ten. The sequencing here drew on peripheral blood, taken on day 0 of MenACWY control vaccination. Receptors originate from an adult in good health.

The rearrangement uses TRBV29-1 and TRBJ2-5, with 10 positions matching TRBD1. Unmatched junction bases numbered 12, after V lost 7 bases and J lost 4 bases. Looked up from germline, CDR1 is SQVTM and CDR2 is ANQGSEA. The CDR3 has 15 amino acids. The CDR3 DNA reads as TGCAGCGCACAACCGGGACAGGGGAAGTTAGAGACCCAGTACTTC. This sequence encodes CSAQPGQGKLETQYF. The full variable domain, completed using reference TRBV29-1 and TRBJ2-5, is SAVISQKPSRDICQRGTSLTIQCQVDSQVTMMFWYRQQPGQSLTLIATANQGSEATYESGFVIDKFPISRPNLTFSTLTVSNMSPEDSSIYLCSAQPGQGKLETQYFGPGTRLLVL.

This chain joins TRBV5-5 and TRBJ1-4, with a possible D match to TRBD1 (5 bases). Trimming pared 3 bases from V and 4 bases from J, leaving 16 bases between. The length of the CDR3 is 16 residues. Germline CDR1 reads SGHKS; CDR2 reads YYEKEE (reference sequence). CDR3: CASSSAAGSFNEKLFF. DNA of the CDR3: TGTGCCAGCAGCTCGGCTGCAGGGTCTTTTAATGAAAAACTGTTTTTT.

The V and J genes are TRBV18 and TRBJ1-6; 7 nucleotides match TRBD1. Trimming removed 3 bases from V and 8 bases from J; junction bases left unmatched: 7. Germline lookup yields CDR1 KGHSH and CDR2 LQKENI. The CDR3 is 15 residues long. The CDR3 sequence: CASSPIGGGDSPLHF. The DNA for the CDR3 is TGTGCCAGCTCACCTATAGGAGGGGGCGATTCACCCCTCCACTTT.

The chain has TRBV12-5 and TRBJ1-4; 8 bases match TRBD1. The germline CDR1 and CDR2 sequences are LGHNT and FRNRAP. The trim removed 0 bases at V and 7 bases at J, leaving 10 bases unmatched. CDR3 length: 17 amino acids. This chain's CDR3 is CASGLVLGGRGPEKLFF. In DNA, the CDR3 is TGTGCTAGTGGTTTGGTACTGGGGGGCAGGGGGCCTGAAAAACTGTTTTTT.

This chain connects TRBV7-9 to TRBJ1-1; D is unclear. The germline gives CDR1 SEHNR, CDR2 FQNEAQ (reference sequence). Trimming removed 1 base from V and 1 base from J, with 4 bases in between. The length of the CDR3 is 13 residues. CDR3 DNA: TGTGCCAGCAGCTTAGAGGGGAACACTGAAGCTTTCTTT. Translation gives CASSLEGNTEAFF.

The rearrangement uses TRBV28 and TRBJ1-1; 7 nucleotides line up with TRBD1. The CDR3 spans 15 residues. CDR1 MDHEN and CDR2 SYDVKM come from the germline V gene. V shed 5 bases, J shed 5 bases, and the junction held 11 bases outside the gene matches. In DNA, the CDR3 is TGTGCCAGCAGTGCCACAGGGGCGGGTTGGACTGAAGCTTTCTTT. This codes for CASSATGAGWTEAFF.

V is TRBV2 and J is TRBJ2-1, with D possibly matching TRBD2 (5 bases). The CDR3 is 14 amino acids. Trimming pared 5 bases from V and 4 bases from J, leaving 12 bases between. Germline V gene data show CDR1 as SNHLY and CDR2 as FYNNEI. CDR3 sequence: CASSKPEGYNEQFF. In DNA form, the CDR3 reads TGTGCCAGCAGTAAACCCGAGGGTTACAATGAGCAGTTCTTC.

The chain's CDR3 is CASKPGGKTPDTQYF. The CDR3 DNA follows: TGTGCCAGCAAACCAGGGGGCAAGACCCCAGATACGCAGTATTTT. This chain uses TRBV6-5 with TRBJ2-3; TRBD1 agrees at 8 bases. The CDR3 runs to 15 residues. V gave up 7 bases and J gave up 4 bases; unmatched junction bases: 10. CDR1 is MNHEY and CDR2 is SVGAGI in the germline V gene.

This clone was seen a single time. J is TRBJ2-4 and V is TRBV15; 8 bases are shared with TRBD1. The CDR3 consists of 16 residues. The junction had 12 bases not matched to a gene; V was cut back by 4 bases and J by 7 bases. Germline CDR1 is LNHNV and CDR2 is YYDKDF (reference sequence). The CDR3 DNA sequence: TGTGCCACCAGCATCATACCCCCCCAGGGGGCTAACATTCAGTACTTC. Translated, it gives CATSIIPPQGANIQYF.

The CDR3 sequence: CASSFMITGQGKEKLFF. CDR3 coding DNA: TGTGCCAGCAGCTTTATGATTACGGGACAGGGAAAAGAAAAACTGTTTTTT. V gene TRBV5-6 combines with J gene TRBJ1-4; 9 bases are a match to TRBD1. CDR3 length equals 17 residues. Germline loops: CDR1 SGHDT, CDR2 YYEEEE. The V segment lost 2 bases and the J segment 8 bases; nucleotides outside the gene matches: 13.

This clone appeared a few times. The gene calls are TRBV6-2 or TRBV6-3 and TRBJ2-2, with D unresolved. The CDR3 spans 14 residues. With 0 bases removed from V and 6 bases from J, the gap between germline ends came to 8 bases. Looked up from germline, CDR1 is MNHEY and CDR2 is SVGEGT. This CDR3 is CASSYSQVSGELFF. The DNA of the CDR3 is TGTGCCAGCAGTTACTCCCAGGTGTCCGGGGAGCTGTTTTTT.

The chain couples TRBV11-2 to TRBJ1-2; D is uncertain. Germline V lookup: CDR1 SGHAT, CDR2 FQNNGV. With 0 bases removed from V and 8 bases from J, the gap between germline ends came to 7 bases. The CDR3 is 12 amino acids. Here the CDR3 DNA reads TGTGCCAGCAGCTTAGAAGGTTCGGGCTACACCTTC. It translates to CASSLEGSGYTF.

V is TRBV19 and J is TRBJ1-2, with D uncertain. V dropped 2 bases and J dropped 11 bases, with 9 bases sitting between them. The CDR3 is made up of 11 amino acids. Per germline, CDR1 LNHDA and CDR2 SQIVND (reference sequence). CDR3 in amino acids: CASSIRQVYTF. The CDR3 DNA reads TGTGCCAGTAGTATAAGACAAGTGTACACCTTC. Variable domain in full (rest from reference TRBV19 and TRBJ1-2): DGGITQSPKYLFRKEGQNVTLSCEQNLNHDAMYWYRQDPGQGLRLIYYSQIVNDFQKGDIAEGYSVSREKKESFPLTVTSAQKNPTAFYLCASSIRQVYTFGSGTRLTVV.

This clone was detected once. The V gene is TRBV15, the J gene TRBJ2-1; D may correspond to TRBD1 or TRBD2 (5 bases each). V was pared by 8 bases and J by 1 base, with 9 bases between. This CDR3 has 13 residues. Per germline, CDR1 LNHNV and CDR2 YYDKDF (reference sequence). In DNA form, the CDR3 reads TGTGCCACCGAGGGGTTATCCTACAATGAGCAGTTCTTC. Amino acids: CATEGLSYNEQFF.

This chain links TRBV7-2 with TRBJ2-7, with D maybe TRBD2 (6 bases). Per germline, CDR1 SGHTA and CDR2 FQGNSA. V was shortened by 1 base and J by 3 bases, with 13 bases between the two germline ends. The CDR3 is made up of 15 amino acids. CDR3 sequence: CASSLEGSGIYEQYF. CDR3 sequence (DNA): TGTGCCAGCAGCTTAGAGGGTAGCGGTATCTACGAGCAGTACTTC.

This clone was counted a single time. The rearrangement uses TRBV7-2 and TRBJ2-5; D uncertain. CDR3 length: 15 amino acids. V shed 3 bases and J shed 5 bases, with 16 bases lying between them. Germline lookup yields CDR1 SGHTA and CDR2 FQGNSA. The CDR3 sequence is CASSLRPAFDETQYF. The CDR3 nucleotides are TGTGCCAGCAGCTTGCGGCCAGCATTTGACGAGACCCAGTACTTC.

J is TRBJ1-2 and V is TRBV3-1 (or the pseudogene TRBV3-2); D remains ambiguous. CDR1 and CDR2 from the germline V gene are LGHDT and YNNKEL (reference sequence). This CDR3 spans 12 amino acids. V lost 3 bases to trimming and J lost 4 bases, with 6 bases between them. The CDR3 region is CASSQLSYGYTF. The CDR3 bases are TGTGCCAGCAGCCAGTTGAGCTATGGCTACACCTTC.

CDR3 nucleotides: TGTGCCAGCAGTTACAGACAGAACTATGGCTACACCTTC. It is translated as CASSYRQNYGYTF. The V and J genes are TRBV6-5 and TRBJ1-2; D is possibly TRBD1 (5 bases). The CDR3 totals 13 residues. The V end was cut by 2 bases, the J end by 2 bases, with 6 bases between. Per the germline V gene, CDR1 is MNHEY and CDR2 is SVGAGI.

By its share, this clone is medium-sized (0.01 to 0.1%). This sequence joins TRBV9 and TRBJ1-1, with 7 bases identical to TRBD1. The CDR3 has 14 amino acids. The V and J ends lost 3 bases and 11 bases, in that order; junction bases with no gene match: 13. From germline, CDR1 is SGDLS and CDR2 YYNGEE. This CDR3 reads CASSESYRGGLAFF. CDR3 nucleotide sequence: TGTGCCAGCAGCGAATCCTACAGGGGAGGATTGGCTTTCTTT.

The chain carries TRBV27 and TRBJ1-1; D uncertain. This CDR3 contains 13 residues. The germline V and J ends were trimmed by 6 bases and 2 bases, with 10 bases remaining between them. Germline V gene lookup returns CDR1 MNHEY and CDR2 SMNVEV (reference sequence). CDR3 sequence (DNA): TGTGCCAGCAGGGTACCCGGCAACACTGAAGCTTTCTTT. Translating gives CASRVPGNTEAFF.